The 22 T cell receptor beta chains presented below share a single source sample, sequenced in a study of Graves' ophthalmopathy and Graves' hyperthyroidism. The sequenced template was RNA, covering the TCR beta CDR3 region. A first-round RT-PCR used HTBI primers, followed by a second-round multiplex PCR. TCRdb ran MiXCR on the multiplex PCR reads and lists one entry per CDR3 protein. In the table there are 660,000 or so distinct CDR3 sequences, about 41% of which are singletons. The specimen was peripheral blood. The receptor set was obtained from an adult man with Graves' ophthalmopathy.

The V and J genes are TRBV10-3 and TRBJ1-2; 7 nucleotides line up with TRBD1. CDR3 size: 15 residues. CDR1 is ENHRY and CDR2 is SYGVKD in the germline V gene. With V trimmed by 5 bases and J by 3 bases, 9 bases remained unmatched. CDR3 coding DNA: TGTGCCATCAGTATTGGACAGGCCTCCCACTATGGCTACACCTTC. Amino acids: CAISIGQASHYGYTF.

The chain has TRBV7-2 and TRBJ1-2, with a weak D call TRBD1 (6 bases). V was clipped by 5 bases and J by 7 bases, with 11 bases between them. Per germline, CDR1 SGHTA and CDR2 FQGNSA. The CDR3 is made up of 12 amino acids. Written as DNA, the CDR3 is TGTGCCAGCAGCCCAGGGGTCTTTGGCTACACCTTC. It codes for CASSPGVFGYTF.

This chain joins TRBV7-2 and TRBJ2-5; 8 bases align to TRBD2. The J segment lost 4 bases and the V segment lost 3 bases, leaving 16 bases of the junction unmatched. Per the germline V gene, CDR1 is SGHTA and CDR2 is FQGNSA. The CDR3 contains 18 residues. CDR3 sequence: CASSLILRGVNLGETQYF. The CDR3 nucleotides read TGTGCCAGCAGCTTGATTTTGCGGGGGGTTAACTTAGGAGAGACCCAGTACTTC. The full variable domain, its missing parts supplied by reference TRBV7-2 and TRBJ2-5, is GAGVSQSPSNKVTEKGKDVELRCDPISGHTALYWYRQSLGQGLEFLIYFQGNSAPDKSGLPSDRFSAERTGGSVSTLTIQRTQQEDSAVYLCASSLILRGVNLGETQYFGPGTRLLVL.

J is TRBJ1-6 and V is TRBV11-2; TRBD1 matches at 9 bases. The J segment lost 6 bases and the V segment lost 5 bases, leaving 11 bases of the junction unmatched. CDR1 and CDR2 from the germline V gene are SGHAT and FQNNGV. This CDR3 is built from 17 residues. The CDR3 region is CASSPSDRGGINSPLHF. CDR3 sequence (DNA): TGTGCCAGCAGCCCCTCCGACAGGGGGGGTATTAATTCACCCCTCCACTTT. The variable domain in full, with the rest retrieved from reference TRBV11-2 and TRBJ1-6, is EAGVAQSPRYKIIEKRQSVAFWCNPISGHATLYWYQQILGQGPKLLIQFQNNGVVDDSQLPKDRFSAERLKGVDSTLKIQPAKLEDSAVYLCASSPSDRGGINSPLHFGNGTRLTVT.

Ten or more counts support this clonotype. For the CDR3, the DNA is TGTGCCAGCAGACCTAAACCTGACATTCGCTCCTACGAGCAGTACTTC. Translation gives CASRPKPDIRSYEQYF. The rearrangement links TRBV2 to TRBJ2-7; D is ambiguous. Germline V gene lookup returns CDR1 SNHLY and CDR2 FYNNEI. The CDR3 length is 16 residues. V was cut by 6 bases and J by 0 bases, with 18 bases left in between.

J is TRBJ1-5 and V is TRBV19; D ambiguous. The CDR3 runs to 14 residues. From germline, CDR1 is LNHDA and CDR2 SQIVND (reference sequence). The CDR3 spells CARTNRGINQPQHF. The CDR3 DNA follows: TGTGCTAGAACTAACCGGGGAATCAATCAGCCCCAGCATTTT.

This clonotype was observed a handful of times. This chain connects TRBV19 to TRBJ2-7, with D perhaps TRBD1 (5 bases). V lost 3 bases to trimming and J lost 6 bases, with 12 bases between them. CDR1 and CDR2 from the germline V gene are LNHDA and SQIVND (reference sequence). The CDR3 length is 13 residues. The CDR3 loop reads CASSMGPDSEQYF. Here the CDR3 DNA reads TGTGCCAGTAGTATGGGGCCGGATAGCGAGCAGTACTTC.

Turning to this clonotype: It may be a read error: a sequence one base away is much more abundant. CDR3 region: CASSTIIGDQETQYF. The CDR3 DNA follows: TGTGCCAGTAGTACCATTATAGGGGACCAAGAGACCCAGTACTTC. The chain carries TRBV19 and TRBJ2-5; possibly TRBD1 for D (5 bases). Germline loops: CDR1 LNHDA, CDR2 SQIVND (reference sequence). Trimming shortened V by 4 bases and J by 0 bases, and 12 bases separated the two germline ends. CDR3 length equals 15 residues.

The chain has TRBV27 and TRBJ2-7; no definite D call. V lost 3 bases and J lost 5, with 14 bases in between. Germline CDR1 and CDR2: MNHEY and SMNVEV (reference sequence). The CDR3 length is 14 residues. CDR3 sequence: CASSLSARSNEQYF. The DNA of the CDR3 is TGTGCCAGCAGTTTGTCAGCACGGTCCAACGAGCAGTACTTC.

This clonotype has a count of ten or more. The chain uses TRBV24-1 and TRBJ2-5; 8 positions match TRBD1. The V segment lost 5 bases and the J segment 5 bases; nucleotides outside the gene matches: 9. From germline, CDR1 is KGHDR and CDR2 SFDVKD. This CDR3 has 15 amino acids. The CDR3 loop is CATSVTQGDGETQYF. In DNA, the CDR3 is TGTGCCACCAGTGTAACACAGGGGGATGGCGAGACCCAGTACTTC.

This clonotype was observed many times. The rearrangement uses TRBV5-6 and TRBJ1-1; 8 bases match TRBD1. From germline, CDR1 is SGHDT and CDR2 YYEEEE. The length of the CDR3 is 15 residues. The ends lost 4 bases at V and 1 base at J; junction bases unmatched: 6. CDR3 coding DNA: TGTGCCAGCAGCGAAACCGGGACAGGGAACACTGAAGCTTTCTTT. Its translation: CASSETGTGNTEAFF.

Concerning this clonotype itself: This may be a read error: a much more frequent sequence differs by one nucleotide. The V gene is TRBV19, the J gene TRBJ1-4; weak D call: TRBD1 (5 bases). Trimming left V 9 bases short and J 13 bases short, with 12 bases between. In germline, CDR1 is LNHDA, CDR2 SQIVND (reference sequence). The CDR3 is 10 amino acids. CDR3 amino acids: CASRTTRLFF. The CDR3 DNA is TGTGCCAGCCGGACAACGCGACTGTTTTTT.

At least ten counts were recorded for this clonotype. V and J are TRBV2 and TRBJ1-1, with D unclear. This CDR3 contains 15 residues. Germline-derived CDR1 and CDR2 are SNHLY and FYNNEI. The V end was cut by 8 bases, the J end by 1 base, with 17 bases between. CDR3 sequence: CASGDGLGSNTEAFF. As DNA, the CDR3 is TGTGCCAGCGGGGATGGACTGGGTTCGAACACTGAAGCTTTCTTT.

This clonotype came up many times. CDR3 coding DNA: TGCAGCGTTCGAAGTGACAGGGCCCCTAAGGCCTATGGCTACACCTTC. As protein: CSVRSDRAPKAYGYTF. The chain recombines TRBV29-1 with TRBJ1-2; 7 bases line up with TRBD1. The germline V gene has CDR1 SQVTM and CDR2 ANQGSEA. The length of the CDR3 is 16 residues. V gave up 5 bases and J gave up 4 bases; unmatched junction bases: 16.

In regard to this clonotype: Germline and junction disagree at one end, which may indicate a read error. The rearrangement joins TRBV5-4 to TRBJ2-7; 8 bases align to TRBD2. The germline V gene has CDR1 SGHNT and CDR2 YYREEE (reference sequence). This CDR3 has 13 amino acids. In DNA form, the CDR3 reads TGTGCCAGCAGCTTAGCGGGGCCAGCGGGGGATCCCTTC. Encoded protein: CASSLAGPAGDPF. The whole variable domain, remainder taken from reference TRBV5-4 and TRBJ2-7, is ETGVTQSPTHLIKTRGQQVTLRCSSQSGHNTVSWYQQALGQGPQFIFQYYREEENGRGNFPPRFSGLQFPNYSSELNVNALELDDSALYLCASSLAGPAGDPFGPGTRLTVT.

Comment on this clonotype: Here the CDR3 omits its conserved ending phenylalanine or tryptophan, so a read error is the likely source. No DNA is shown, since the ends of the CDR3 on it are uncertain; the CDR3 is the one TCRdb lists. The chain couples TRBV29-1 to TRBJ1-4; the table names TRBD1, a call not compared with the DNA. 10 amino acids form the CDR3, both terminal residues included. In germline, CDR1 is SQVTM, CDR2 ANQGSEA. The CDR3 sequence is CSVEGGQGDY.

This clonotype was counted ten times or more. This chain links TRBV25-1 with TRBJ1-4; D perhaps matches TRBD1 (6 bases). Germline V gene data show CDR1 as MGHDK and CDR2 as SYGVNS. Trimming stripped 6 bases from V and 1 base from J, with 12 bases between. This CDR3 is 15 amino acids long. The CDR3 region has the DNA TGTGCCAGCAGCGACCCACAGGGAACTAATGAAAAACTGTTTTTT. Its translation is CASSDPQGTNEKLFF.

The V gene is TRBV5-6, the J gene TRBJ2-7, with 7 bases matching TRBD1. The trim removed 3 bases at V and 3 bases at J, leaving 9 bases unmatched. Germline-derived CDR1 and CDR2 are SGHDT and YYEEEE. The CDR3 spans 15 residues. CDR3 nucleotide sequence: TGTGCCAGCAGCTACCTCGCAGGGGGTCTCTACGAGCAGTACTTC. Translated: CASSYLAGGLYEQYF. Full variable domain (outside the CDR3, taken from reference TRBV5-6 and TRBJ2-7): DAGVTQSPTHLIKTRGQQVTLRCSPKSGHDTVSWYQQALGQGPQFIFQYYEEEERQRGNFPDRFSGHQFPNYSSELNVNALLLGDSALYLCASSYLAGGLYEQYFGPGTRLTVT.

This clonotype was detected a few times. CDR3 amino acids: CASRRMADRGPPNYGYTF. CDR3 in DNA: TGTGCCAGTAGGCGGATGGCGGACAGGGGGCCACCTAACTATGGCTACACCTTC. This rearrangement joins TRBV19 to TRBJ1-2, with 11 bases fitting TRBD1. This CDR3 spans 18 amino acids. V gave up 6 bases and J gave up 0 bases; unmatched junction bases: 12. Germline CDR1 is LNHDA and CDR2 is SQIVND (reference sequence).

J is TRBJ2-7 and V is TRBV7-2; D might be TRBD2 (6 bases). The germline V and J ends were trimmed by 3 bases and 6 bases, with 15 bases remaining between them. Germline values: CDR1 SGHTA, CDR2 FQGNSA. This CDR3 has 14 amino acids. The CDR3 spells CASSFGGSGFEQYF. The CDR3 DNA sequence: TGTGCCAGCAGCTTTGGAGGGTCCGGTTTCGAGCAGTACTTC.

This clonotype has a single count. The J gene is TRBJ1-6, the V gene TRBV25-1; TRBD1 agrees at 7 bases. From germline, CDR1 is MGHDK and CDR2 SYGVNS. V shed 8 bases and J 6 bases; nucleotides not matched to a gene: 10. This CDR3 spans 15 amino acids. The CDR3: CASQDWTGGNSPLHF. The CDR3, as DNA: TGTGCCAGCCAAGATTGGACAGGTGGTAATTCACCCCTCCACTTT.

This clonotype was counted ten times or more. This chain links TRBV7-2 with TRBJ2-5; maybe TRBD1 (5 bases). From germline, CDR1 is SGHTA and CDR2 FQGNSA. The CDR3 has 14 amino acids. Trimming took off 6 bases at V and 0 bases at J, with 11 bases between the two ends. The CDR3 reads CASRLRTHQETQYF. Here the CDR3 DNA reads TGTGCCAGCAGGCTTAGGACACACCAAGAGACCCAGTACTTC.